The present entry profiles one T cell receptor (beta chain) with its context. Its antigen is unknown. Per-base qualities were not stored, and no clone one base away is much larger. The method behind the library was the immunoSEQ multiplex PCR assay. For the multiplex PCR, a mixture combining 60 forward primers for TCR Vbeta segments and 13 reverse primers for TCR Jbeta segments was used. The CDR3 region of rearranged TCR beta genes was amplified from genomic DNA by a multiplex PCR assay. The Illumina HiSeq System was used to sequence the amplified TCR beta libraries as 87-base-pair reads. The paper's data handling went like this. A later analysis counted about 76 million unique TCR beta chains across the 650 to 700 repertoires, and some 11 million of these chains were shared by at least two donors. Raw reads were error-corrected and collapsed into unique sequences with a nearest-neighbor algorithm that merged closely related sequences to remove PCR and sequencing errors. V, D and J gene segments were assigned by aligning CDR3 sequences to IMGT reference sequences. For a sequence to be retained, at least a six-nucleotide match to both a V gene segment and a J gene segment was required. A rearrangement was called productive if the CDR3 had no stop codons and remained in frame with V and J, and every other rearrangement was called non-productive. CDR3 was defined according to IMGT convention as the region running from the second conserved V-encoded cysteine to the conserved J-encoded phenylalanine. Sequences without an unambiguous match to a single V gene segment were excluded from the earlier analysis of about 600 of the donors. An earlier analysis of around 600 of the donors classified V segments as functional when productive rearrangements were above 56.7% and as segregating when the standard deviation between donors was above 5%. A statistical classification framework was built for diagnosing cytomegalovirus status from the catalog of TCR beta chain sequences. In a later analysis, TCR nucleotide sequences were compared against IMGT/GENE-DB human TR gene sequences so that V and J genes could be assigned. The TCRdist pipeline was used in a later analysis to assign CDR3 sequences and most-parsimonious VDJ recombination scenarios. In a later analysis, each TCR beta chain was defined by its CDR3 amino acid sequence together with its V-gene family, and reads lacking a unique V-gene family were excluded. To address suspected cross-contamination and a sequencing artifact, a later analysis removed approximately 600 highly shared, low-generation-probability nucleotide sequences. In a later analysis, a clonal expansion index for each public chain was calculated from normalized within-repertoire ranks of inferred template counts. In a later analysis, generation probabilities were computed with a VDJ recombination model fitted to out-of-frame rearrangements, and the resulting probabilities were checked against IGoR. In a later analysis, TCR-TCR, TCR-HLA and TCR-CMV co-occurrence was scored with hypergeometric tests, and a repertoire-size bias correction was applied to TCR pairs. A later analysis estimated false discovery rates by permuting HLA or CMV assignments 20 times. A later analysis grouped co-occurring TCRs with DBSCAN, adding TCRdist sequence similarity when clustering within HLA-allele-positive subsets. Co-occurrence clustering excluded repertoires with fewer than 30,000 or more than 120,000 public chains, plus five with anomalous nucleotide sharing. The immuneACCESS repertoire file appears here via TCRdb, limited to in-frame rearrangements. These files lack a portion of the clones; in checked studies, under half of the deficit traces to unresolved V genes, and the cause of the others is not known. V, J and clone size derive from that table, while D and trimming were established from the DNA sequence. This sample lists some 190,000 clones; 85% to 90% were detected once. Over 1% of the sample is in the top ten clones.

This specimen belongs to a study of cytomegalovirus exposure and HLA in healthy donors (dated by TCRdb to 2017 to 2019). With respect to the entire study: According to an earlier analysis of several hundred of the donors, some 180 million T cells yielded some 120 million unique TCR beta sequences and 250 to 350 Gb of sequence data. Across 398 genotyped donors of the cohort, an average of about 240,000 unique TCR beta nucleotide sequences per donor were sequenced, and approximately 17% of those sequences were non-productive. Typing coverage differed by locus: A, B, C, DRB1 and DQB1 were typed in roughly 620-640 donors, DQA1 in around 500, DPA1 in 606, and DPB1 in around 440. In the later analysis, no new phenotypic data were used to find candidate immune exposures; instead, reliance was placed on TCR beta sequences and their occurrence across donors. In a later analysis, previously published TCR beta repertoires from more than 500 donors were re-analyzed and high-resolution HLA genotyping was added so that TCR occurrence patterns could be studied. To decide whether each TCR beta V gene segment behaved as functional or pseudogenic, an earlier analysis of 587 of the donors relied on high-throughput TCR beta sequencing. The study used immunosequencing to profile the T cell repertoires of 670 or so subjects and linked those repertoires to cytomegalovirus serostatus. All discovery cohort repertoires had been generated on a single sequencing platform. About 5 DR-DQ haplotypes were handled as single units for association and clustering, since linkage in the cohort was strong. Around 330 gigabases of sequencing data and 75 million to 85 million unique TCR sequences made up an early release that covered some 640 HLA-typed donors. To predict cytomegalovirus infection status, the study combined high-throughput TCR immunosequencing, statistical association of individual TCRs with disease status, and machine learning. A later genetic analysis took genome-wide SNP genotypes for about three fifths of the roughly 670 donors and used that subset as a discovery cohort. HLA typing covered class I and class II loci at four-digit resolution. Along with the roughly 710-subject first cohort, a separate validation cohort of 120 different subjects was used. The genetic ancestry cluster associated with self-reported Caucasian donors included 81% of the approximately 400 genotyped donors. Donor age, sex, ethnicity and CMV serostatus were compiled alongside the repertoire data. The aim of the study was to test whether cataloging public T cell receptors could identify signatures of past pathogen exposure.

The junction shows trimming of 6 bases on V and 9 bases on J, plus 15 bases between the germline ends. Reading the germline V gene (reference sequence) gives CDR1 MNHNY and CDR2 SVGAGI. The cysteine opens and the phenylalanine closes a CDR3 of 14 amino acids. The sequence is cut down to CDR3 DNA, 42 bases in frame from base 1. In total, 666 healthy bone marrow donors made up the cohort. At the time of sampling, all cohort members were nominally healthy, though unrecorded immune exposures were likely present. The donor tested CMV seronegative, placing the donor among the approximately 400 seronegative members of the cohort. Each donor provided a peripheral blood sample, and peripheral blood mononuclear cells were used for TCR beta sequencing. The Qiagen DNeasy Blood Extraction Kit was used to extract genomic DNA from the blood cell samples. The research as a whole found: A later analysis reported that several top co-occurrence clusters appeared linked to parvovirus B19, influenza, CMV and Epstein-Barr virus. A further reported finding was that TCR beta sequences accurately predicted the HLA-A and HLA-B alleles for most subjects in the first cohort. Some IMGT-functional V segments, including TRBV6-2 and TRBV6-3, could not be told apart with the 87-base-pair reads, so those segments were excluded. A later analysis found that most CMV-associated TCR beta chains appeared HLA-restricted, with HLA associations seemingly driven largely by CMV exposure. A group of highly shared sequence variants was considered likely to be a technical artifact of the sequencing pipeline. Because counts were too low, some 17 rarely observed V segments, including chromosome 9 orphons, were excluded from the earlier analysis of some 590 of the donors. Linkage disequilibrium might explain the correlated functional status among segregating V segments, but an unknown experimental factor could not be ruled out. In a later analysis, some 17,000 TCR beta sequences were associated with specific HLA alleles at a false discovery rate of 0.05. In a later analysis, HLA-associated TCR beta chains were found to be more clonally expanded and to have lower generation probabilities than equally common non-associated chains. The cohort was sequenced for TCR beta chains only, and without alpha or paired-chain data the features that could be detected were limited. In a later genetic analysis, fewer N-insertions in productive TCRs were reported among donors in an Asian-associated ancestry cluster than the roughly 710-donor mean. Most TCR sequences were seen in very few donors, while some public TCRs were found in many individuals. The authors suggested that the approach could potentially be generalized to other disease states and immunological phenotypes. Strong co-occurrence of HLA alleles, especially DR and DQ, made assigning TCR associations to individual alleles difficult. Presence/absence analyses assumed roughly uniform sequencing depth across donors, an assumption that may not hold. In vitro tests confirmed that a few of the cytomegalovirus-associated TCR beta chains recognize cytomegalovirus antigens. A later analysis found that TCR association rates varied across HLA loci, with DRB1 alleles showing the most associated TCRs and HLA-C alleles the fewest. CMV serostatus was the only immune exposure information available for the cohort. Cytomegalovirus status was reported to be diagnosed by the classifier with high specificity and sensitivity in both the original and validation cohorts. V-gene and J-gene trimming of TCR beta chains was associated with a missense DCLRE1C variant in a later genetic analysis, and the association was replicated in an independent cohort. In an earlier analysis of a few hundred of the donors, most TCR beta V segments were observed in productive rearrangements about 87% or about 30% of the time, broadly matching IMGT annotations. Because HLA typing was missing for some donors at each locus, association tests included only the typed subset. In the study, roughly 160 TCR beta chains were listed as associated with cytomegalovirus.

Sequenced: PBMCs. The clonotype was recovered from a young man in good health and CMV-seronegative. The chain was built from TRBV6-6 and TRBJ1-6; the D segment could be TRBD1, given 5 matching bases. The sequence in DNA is TGTGCCAGCAGCTTAGACAGCCCTAGTTCACCCCTCCACTTT. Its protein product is CASSLDSPSSPLHF.